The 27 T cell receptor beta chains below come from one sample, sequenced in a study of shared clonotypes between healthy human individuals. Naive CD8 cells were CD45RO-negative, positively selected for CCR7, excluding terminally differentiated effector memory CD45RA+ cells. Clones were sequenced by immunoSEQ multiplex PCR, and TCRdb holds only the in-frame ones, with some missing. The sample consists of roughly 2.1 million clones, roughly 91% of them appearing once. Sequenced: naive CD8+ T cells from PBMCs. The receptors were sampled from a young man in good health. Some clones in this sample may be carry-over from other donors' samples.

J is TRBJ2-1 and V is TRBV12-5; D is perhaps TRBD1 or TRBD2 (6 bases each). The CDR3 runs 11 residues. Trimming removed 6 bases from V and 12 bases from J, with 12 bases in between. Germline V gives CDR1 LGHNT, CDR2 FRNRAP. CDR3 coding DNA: TGTGCTAGTGGCACGAAGGGGGGGCAGTTCTTC. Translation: CASGTKGGQFF.

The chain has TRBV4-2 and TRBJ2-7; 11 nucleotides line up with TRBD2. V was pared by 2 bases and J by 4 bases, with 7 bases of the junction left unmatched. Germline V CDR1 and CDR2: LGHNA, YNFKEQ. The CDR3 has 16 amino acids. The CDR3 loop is CASSQPLAGASYEQYF. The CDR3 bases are TGTGCCAGCAGCCAACCACTAGCGGGAGCTTCGTACGAGCAGTACTTC.

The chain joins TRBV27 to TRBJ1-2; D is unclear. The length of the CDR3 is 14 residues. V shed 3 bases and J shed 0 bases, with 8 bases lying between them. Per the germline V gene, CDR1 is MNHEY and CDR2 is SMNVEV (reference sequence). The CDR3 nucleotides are TGTGCCAGCAGTTTTAACCCCGCTAACTATGGCTACACCTTC. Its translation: CASSFNPANYGYTF.

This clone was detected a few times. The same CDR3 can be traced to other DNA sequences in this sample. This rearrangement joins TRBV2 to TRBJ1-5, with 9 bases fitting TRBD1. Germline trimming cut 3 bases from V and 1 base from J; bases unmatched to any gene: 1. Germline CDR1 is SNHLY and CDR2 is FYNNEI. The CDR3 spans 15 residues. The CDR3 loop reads CASSEGQGSNQPQHF. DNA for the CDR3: TGTGCCAGCAGTGAGGGACAGGGAAGCAATCAGCCCCAGCATTTT.

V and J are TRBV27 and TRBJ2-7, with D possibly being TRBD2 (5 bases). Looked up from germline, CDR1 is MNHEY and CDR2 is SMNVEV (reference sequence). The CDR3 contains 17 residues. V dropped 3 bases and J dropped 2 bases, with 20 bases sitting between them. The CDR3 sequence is CASSLRVGRSATYEQYF. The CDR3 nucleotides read TGTGCCAGCAGTTTGAGGGTGGGTCGGTCGGCTACCTACGAGCAGTACTTC.

CDR3 protein: CASRKRGTGGFNYGYTF. In DNA form, the CDR3 reads TGTGCCAGTAGGAAACGCGGGACAGGGGGCTTTAACTATGGCTACACCTTC. The chain couples TRBV19 to TRBJ1-2; 12 positions agree with TRBD1. V was clipped by 6 bases and J by 1 base; unmatched bases: 9. Germline CDR1 reads LNHDA; CDR2 reads SQIVND (reference sequence). CDR3 length: 17 residues.

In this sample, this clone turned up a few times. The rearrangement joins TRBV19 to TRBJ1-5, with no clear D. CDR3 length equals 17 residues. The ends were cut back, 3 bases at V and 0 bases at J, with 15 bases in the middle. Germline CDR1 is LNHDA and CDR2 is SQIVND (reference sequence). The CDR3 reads CASSMSPFTISNQPQHF. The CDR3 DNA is TGTGCCAGTAGTATGAGCCCGTTTACAATTAGCAATCAGCCCCAGCATTTT.

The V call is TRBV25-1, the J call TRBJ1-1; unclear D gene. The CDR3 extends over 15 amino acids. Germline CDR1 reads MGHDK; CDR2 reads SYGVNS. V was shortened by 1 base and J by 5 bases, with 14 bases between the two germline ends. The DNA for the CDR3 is TGTGCCAGCAGTGAATGGCGTGGGAGGTGGACTGAAGCTTTCTTT. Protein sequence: CASSEWRGRWTEAFF.

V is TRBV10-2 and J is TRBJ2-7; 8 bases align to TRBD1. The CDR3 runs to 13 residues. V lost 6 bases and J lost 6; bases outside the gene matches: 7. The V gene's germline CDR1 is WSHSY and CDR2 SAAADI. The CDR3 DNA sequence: TGCGCCAGCAGCCCCGGACAGGGTTTCGAGCAGTACTTC. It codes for CASSPGQGFEQYF.

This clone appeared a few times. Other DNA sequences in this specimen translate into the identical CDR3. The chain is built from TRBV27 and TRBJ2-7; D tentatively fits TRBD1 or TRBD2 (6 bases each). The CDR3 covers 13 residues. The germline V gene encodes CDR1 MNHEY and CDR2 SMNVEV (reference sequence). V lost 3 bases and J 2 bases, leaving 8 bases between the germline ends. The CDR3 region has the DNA TGTGCCAGCAGTTTCGGGGGCACCTACGAGCAGTACTTC. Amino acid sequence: CASSFGGTYEQYF.

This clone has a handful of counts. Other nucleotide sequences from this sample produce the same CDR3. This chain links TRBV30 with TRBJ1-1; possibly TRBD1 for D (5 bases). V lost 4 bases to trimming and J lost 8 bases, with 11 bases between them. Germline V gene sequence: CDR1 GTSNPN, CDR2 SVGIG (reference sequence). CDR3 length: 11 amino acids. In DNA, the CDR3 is TGTGCCTGGACAACCGGGACGGAAGCTTTCTTT. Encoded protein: CAWTTGTEAFF.

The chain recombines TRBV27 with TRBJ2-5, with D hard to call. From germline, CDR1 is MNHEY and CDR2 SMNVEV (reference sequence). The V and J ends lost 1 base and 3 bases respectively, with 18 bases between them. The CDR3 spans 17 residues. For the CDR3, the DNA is TGTGCCAGCAGTTTATTGGCCGACGGAGCTTTCAAAGAGACCCAGTACTTC. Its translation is CASSLLADGAFKETQYF.

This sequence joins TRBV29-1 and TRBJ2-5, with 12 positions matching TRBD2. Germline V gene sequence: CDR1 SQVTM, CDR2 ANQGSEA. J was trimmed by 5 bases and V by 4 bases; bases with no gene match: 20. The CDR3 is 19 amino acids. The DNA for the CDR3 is TGCAGCGTTGCGGGCGTTGAGACTAGCGGGAGTGCGGGGAGGGAGACCCAGTACTTC. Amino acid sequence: CSVAGVETSGSAGRETQYF.

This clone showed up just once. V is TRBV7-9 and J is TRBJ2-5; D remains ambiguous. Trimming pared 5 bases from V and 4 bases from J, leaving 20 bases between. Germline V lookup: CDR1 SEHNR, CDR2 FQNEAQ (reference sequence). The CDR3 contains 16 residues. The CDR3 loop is CASSGRHISLAETQYF. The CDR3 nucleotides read TGTGCCAGCAGCGGACGCCATATCAGCTTGGCAGAGACCCAGTACTTC.

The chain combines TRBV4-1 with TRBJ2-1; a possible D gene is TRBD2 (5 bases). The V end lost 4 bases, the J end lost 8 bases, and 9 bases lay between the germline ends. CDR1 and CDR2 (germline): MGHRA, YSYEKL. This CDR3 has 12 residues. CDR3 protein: CASSLKRDEQFF. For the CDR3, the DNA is TGCGCCAGCAGCCTTAAGAGGGATGAGCAGTTCTTC.

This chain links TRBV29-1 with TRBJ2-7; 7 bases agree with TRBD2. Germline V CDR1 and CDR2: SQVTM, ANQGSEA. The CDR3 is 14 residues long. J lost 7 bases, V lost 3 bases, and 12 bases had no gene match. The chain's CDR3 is CSVDVGGTLREQYF. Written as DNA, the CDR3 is TGCAGCGTTGATGTGGGGGGGACTCTTAGGGAGCAGTACTTC.

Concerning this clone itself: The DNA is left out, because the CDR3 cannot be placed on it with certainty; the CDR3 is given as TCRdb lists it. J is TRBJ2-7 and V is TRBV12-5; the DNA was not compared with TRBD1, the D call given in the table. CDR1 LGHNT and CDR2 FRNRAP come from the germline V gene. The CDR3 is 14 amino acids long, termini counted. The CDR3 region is CAKQESPYVCEQYF.

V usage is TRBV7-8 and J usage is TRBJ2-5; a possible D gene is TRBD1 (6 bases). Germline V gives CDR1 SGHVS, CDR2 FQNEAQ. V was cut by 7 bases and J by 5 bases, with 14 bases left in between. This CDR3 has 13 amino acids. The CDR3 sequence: CASMGASVETQYF. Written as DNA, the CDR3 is TGTGCCAGCATGGGGGCCTCGGTGGAGACCCAGTACTTC.

In DNA form, the CDR3 reads TGCGCCAGCAGTTGGGGATGCAATCAGCCCCAGCATTTT. Translated, it gives CASSWGCNQPQHF. The J gene is TRBJ1-5, the V gene TRBV10-1; D gene uncertain. The CDR3 is 13 amino acids. Germline assignment: CDR1 WNHNN and CDR2 SYGVQD (reference sequence). V lost 5 bases, J lost 2 bases, and 7 bases lay in between.

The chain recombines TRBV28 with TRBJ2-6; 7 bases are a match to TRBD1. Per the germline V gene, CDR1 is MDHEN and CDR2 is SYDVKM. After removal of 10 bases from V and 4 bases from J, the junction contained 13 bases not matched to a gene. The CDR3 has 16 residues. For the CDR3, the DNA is TGTGCCACCAACCCAAATCAGGGGGTGGGGGCCAACGTCCTGACTTTC. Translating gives CATNPNQGVGANVLTF.

CDR3 nucleotides: TGCGCCAGCAGTGAGTCAACAGCTTCATATGGCACAGATACGCAGTATTTT. Residues: CASSESTASYGTDTQYF. J is TRBJ2-3 and V is TRBV10-1; D gene ambiguous. Trimming took 0 bases from V and 1 from J, leaving 14 bases between them. The CDR3 is 17 amino acids. The germline CDR1 and CDR2 sequences are WNHNN and SYGVQD (reference sequence).

The CDR3 bases are TGTGCCAGCAGTTTTGAAGGGACTCCCAATCAGCCCCAGCATTTT. This gives the protein CASSFEGTPNQPQHF. The chain recombines TRBV28 with TRBJ1-5, with TRBD1 as a possible D gene (5 bases). The V end lost 3 bases, the J end lost 3 bases, and 12 bases lay between the germline ends. Looked up from germline, CDR1 is MDHEN and CDR2 is SYDVKM. This CDR3 spans 15 amino acids.

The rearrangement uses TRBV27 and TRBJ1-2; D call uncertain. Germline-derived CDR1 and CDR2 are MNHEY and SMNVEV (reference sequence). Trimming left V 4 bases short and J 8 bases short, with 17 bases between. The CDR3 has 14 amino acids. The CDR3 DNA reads TGTGCCAGCAGTTACAGAAACCTCGGTCGGGGCTACACCTTC. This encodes CASSYRNLGRGYTF.

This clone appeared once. DNA of the CDR3: TGCGCCAGCAGCGGGGGGCCGGGGGACACCACCTACGAGCAGTACTTC. Translation: CASSGGPGDTTYEQYF. The chain employs TRBV5-1 and TRBJ2-7; perhaps D is TRBD1 or TRBD2 (6 bases each). This CDR3 region has 16 residues. Germline V gene lookup returns CDR1 SGHRS and CDR2 YFSETQ. Trimming took off 4 bases at V and 2 bases at J, with 19 bases between the two ends.

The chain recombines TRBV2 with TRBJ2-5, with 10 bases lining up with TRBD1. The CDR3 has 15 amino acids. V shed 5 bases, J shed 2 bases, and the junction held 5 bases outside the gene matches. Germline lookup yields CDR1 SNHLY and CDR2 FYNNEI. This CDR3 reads CASSNRDRGQETQYF. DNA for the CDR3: TGTGCCAGCAGTAACCGGGACAGGGGTCAAGAGACCCAGTACTTC.

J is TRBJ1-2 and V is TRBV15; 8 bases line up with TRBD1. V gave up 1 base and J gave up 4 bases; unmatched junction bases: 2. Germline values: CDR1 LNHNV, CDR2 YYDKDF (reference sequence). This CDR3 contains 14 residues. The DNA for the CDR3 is TGTGCCACCAGCAGAGTAGACAGGGGCTATGGCTACACCTTC. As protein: CATSRVDRGYGYTF.

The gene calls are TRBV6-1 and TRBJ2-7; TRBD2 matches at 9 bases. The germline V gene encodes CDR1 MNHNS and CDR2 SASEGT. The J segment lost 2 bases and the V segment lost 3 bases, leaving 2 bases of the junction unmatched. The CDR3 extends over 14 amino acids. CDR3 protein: CASSESSGAYEQYF. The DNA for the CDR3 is TGTGCCAGCAGTGAGTCTAGCGGGGCCTACGAGCAGTACTTC.